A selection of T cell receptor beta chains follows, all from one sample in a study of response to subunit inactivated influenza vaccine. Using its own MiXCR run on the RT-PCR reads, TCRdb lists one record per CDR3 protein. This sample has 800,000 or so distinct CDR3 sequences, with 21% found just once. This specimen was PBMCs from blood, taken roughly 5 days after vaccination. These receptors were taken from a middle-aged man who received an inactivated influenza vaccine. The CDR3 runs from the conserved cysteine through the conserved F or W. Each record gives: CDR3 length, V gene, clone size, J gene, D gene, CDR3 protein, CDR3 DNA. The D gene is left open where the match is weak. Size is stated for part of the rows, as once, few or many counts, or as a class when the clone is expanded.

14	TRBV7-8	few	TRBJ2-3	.	CASSKGLWADTQYF	TGTGCCAGCAGCAAGGGACTTTGGGCAGATACGCAGTATTTT
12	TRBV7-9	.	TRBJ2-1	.	CASRGPAHEQFF	TGTGCCAGCAGGGGACCAGCCCATGAGCAGTTCTTC
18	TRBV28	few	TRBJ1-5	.	CATTQGPTGADSNQPQHF	TGTGCCACCACTCAAGGACCGACCGGGGCGGATAGCAATCAGCCCCAGCATTTT
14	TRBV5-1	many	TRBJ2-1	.	CASSLARDNNEQFF	TGCGCCAGCAGCTTGGCCAGAGATAACAATGAGCAGTTCTTC
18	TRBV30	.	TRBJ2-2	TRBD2	CAWTDYGTSGENTGELFF	TGTGCCTGGACCGATTACGGGACTAGCGGGGAAAACACCGGGGAGCTGTTTTTT
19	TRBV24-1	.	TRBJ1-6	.	CATSNWEGVVYRGNSPLHF	TGTGCCACCAGTAACTGGGAGGGCGTCGTTTACCGGGGTAATTCACCCCTCCACTTT
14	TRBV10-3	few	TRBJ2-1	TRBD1	CAISEWTGGNEQFF	TGTGCCATCAGTGAGTGGACAGGGGGCAATGAGCAGTTCTTC
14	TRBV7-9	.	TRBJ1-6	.	CASSFSGKGSPLHF	TGTGCCAGCAGCTTTTCGGGCAAGGGGTCACCCCTCCACTTT
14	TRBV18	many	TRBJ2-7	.	CASSPQRGWDEQYF	TGTGCCAGCTCACCACAAAGGGGATGGGACGAGCAGTACTTC
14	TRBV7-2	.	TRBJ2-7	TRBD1	CASSPLGQGYEQYF	TGTGCCAGCAGCCCGCTGGGACAGGGTTACGAGCAGTACTTC